The 15 T cell receptor beta chains given below trace back to one sample, sequenced in a study of blood T cell repertoires in COVID-19. Profiling relied on immunoSEQ multiplex PCR, and the TCRdb table lists in-frame clones only, not all of them. The repertoire consists of about 200,000 clones, with around 82% occurring once and the leading ten covering around 7.4%. The material sequenced was PBMCs or T cells enriched from blood (not recorded which). The source is a woman aged 40 to 49 with acute COVID-19.

This rearrangement joins TRBV30 to TRBJ1-1; TRBD1 matches 8 bases. In germline, CDR1 is GTSNPN, CDR2 SVGIG (reference sequence). V shed 3 bases and J 5 bases; nucleotides not matched to a gene: 5. There are 13 residues in the CDR3. CDR3 in amino acids: CAWSQGANTEAFF. As DNA, the CDR3 is TGTGCCTGGAGCCAGGGGGCTAATACTGAAGCTTTCTTT.

This clone was detected a few times. The V and J genes are TRBV7-3 and TRBJ1-1; 11 nucleotides align to TRBD1. Germline loops: CDR1 SGHTA, CDR2 FQGTGA. CDR3 length equals 17 residues. The trim removed 1 base at V and 3 bases at J, leaving 7 bases unmatched. In nucleotides, the CDR3 is TGTGCCAGCAGCTTAAGAGGACAGGGGGCGATTGACACTGAAGCTTTCTTT. Protein product: CASSLRGQGAIDTEAFF.

The chain has TRBV5-6 and TRBJ2-2; D is possibly TRBD2 (6 bases). CDR3 length: 16 amino acids. Per germline, CDR1 SGHDT and CDR2 YYEEEE. V was pared by 1 base and J by 4 bases, with 14 bases between. For the CDR3, the DNA is TGTGCCAGCAGCTTGCGGCGGGCCGGGGGCACCGGGGAGCTGTTTTTT. Translating gives CASSLRRAGGTGELFF.

The chain employs TRBV19 and TRBJ1-3; D unresolved. Trimming cost V 1 base and J 9 bases, with 7 bases left between them. CDR1 is LNHDA, CDR2 SQIVND, per germline (reference sequence). The CDR3 runs to 12 residues. The CDR3 loop reads CASSIGGSTIYF. CDR3 in DNA: TGTGCCAGTAGTATAGGTGGCAGCACCATATATTTT.

This chain links TRBV10-2 with TRBJ2-5; D is perhaps TRBD1 (6 bases). Germline CDR1 reads WSHSY; CDR2 reads SAAADI. V lost 7 bases and J lost 1, with 13 bases in between. There are 14 residues in the CDR3. The CDR3 loop reads CASNDDRTQETQYF. DNA for the CDR3: TGCGCCAGCAACGATGACAGGACCCAAGAGACCCAGTACTTC.

The chain links TRBV18 to TRBJ1-6; D is unresolved. V was pared by 6 bases and J by 8 bases, with 20 bases between. The CDR3 loop spans 16 amino acids. In germline, CDR1 is KGHSH, CDR2 LQKENI. The CDR3 here is CASSPVMTGIDSPLHF. DNA for the CDR3: TGTGCCAGCTCCCCCGTAATGACGGGTATTGATTCACCCCTCCACTTT.

V gene TRBV28 combines with J gene TRBJ2-3; TRBD2 agrees at 8 bases. J lost 5 bases, V lost 3 bases, and 13 bases had no gene match. Germline V gene lookup returns CDR1 MDHEN and CDR2 SYDVKM. The CDR3 extends over 17 amino acids. This CDR3 is CASSFHTSGDTKDTQYF. Written as DNA, the CDR3 is TGTGCCAGCAGTTTTCATACTAGCGGCGATACAAAAGATACGCAGTATTTT.

The rearrangement joins TRBV24-1 to TRBJ2-1; 9 bases match TRBD1. CDR1 and CDR2 from the germline V gene are KGHDR and SFDVKD. The CDR3 extends over 16 amino acids. The junction had 10 bases not matched to a gene; V was cut back by 3 bases and J by 8 bases. The chain's CDR3 is CATSDPGTGNYHEQFF. In DNA form, the CDR3 reads TGTGCCACCAGTGATCCCGGGACAGGGAATTATCATGAGCAGTTCTTC.

In this sample, this clone turned up a few times. The chain joins TRBV7-9 to TRBJ2-2; 8 nucleotides match TRBD2. The CDR3 spans 16 residues. Germline loops: CDR1 SEHNR, CDR2 FQNEAQ (reference sequence). J gave up 4 bases and V 4 bases, and 8 bases lay outside the gene matches. Here the CDR3 DNA reads TGTGCCAGCAGCTCCCGGGGGGGCGGAATCACCGGGGAGCTGTTTTTT. Protein: CASSSRGGGITGELFF.

V is TRBV2 and J is TRBJ1-1, with 8 bases lining up with TRBD1. Unmatched junction bases numbered 7, after V lost 6 bases and J lost 10 bases. The CDR3 contains 12 residues. Germline lookup yields CDR1 SNHLY and CDR2 FYNNEI. The CDR3 region is CASSVGTGVAFF. CDR3 coding DNA: TGTGCCAGCAGCGTCGGGACAGGTGTAGCTTTCTTT.

V and J are TRBV30 and TRBJ1-6; tentative D call: TRBD1 (6 bases). Germline V lookup: CDR1 GTSNPN, CDR2 SVGIG (reference sequence). The CDR3 is 14 residues long. V gave up 4 bases and J gave up 7 bases, with 14 bases separating them. The CDR3 bases are TGTGCCTGGACGCGCGGCAGGGGAAATTCACCCCTCCACTTT. It specifies CAWTRGRGNSPLHF.

The chain carries TRBV18 and TRBJ2-2; D is possibly TRBD1 (5 bases). The germline V and J ends were trimmed by 1 base and 6 bases, with 12 bases remaining between them. The CDR3 runs to 15 residues. Germline V gene data show CDR1 as KGHSH and CDR2 as LQKENI. CDR3 DNA: TGTGCCAGCTCACCACAATTGTCAGGGTCCGGGGAGCTGTTTTTT. It codes for CASSPQLSGSGELFF.

The chain is built from TRBV5-6 and TRBJ2-2; no reliable D call. The V end was cut by 2 bases, the J end by 1 base, with 9 bases between. Germline assignment: CDR1 SGHDT and CDR2 YYEEEE. The CDR3 covers 15 residues. The CDR3 bases are TGTGCCAGCAGCTTTTTCACGGTGAACACCGGGGAGCTGTTTTTT. It specifies CASSFFTVNTGELFF.

This clone occurred once. The chain recombines TRBV3-1 (or the pseudogene TRBV3-2) with TRBJ1-3; D remains ambiguous. This CDR3 contains 14 residues. V gave up 2 bases and J gave up 5 bases, with 10 bases separating them. Per germline, CDR1 LGHDT and CDR2 YNNKEL (reference sequence). CDR3 protein: CASSQREARNTIYF. CDR3 sequence (DNA): TGTGCCAGCAGCCAAAGGGAGGCGAGAAACACCATATATTTT.

The rearrangement uses TRBV19 and TRBJ2-1, with 7 bases identical to TRBD2. V was clipped by 3 bases and J by 4 bases; unmatched bases: 3. Germline values: CDR1 LNHDA, CDR2 SQIVND (reference sequence). The CDR3 runs to 14 residues. The CDR3 sequence is CASSIGGNYNEQFF. The CDR3 DNA is TGTGCCAGTAGTATCGGGGGGAATTACAATGAGCAGTTCTTC.